This paragraph covers one TCR beta chain sequence. TCRdb's table, derived via immunoSEQ multiplex PCR, lists solely in-frame clones and lacks some. The table lists fewer than 600,000 clones, around 77% of them singletons. This record belongs to a study of shared clonotypes between healthy human individuals. CDR1 and CDR2 (germline): MNHEY, SMNVEV (reference sequence). Trimming took off 3 bases at V and 4 bases at J, with 4 bases between the two ends. The CDR3 is 12 residues long. Sequencing used PBMCs. This receptor was taken from a woman in her thirties or forties in good health. Some clones in this sample may be carry-over from other donors' samples. The rearrangement uses TRBV27 and TRBJ1-5; D call uncertain. The CDR3 spells CASSFPNQPQHF. The CDR3 nucleotides read TGTGCCAGCAGTTTCCCTAATCAGCCCCAGCATTTT.